The 26 T cell receptor beta chains below all came from one sample that was sequenced in a study of cytomegalovirus exposure and HLA in healthy donors. The assay was immunoSEQ multiplex PCR, and TCRdb's table has in-frame clones only and misses some. In the table there are some 80,000 clones, 95% to 96% of which are singletons. The sequencing sample was made of PBMCs. The receptors derive from a woman between 18 and 29 years old in good health and CMV-seronegative.

The chain uses TRBV2 and TRBJ2-5; D remains ambiguous. CDR1 is SNHLY, CDR2 FYNNEI, per germline. This CDR3 is 12 amino acids long. Trimming pared 6 bases from V and 2 bases from J, leaving 7 bases between. In nucleotides, the CDR3 is TGTGCCAGCAGGGCAGCGCAAGAGACCCAGTACTTC. This translates into CASRAAQETQYF.

This clone was seen a single time. The chain has TRBV29-1 and TRBJ2-7; TRBD2 agrees at 11 bases. Germline assignment: CDR1 SQVTM and CDR2 ANQGSEA. Trimming took 6 bases from V and 11 from J; bases not matched to a gene: 18. The CDR3 totals 15 residues. The CDR3 DNA reads as TGCAGCGTCAAATGGGCCGGGACTAGCGGACCCGGTGAGTACTTC. Translated: CSVKWAGTSGPGEYF.

The chain employs TRBV5-1 and TRBJ2-7; possibly TRBD2 for D (6 bases). This CDR3 has 16 residues. V lost 0 bases, J lost 5 bases, and 18 bases lay in between. Germline V gives CDR1 SGHRS, CDR2 YFSETQ. The CDR3 protein is CASSLEEGRPRNEQYF. As DNA, the CDR3 is TGCGCCAGCAGCTTGGAGGAGGGGAGACCAAGGAACGAGCAGTACTTC.

This chain links TRBV10-1 with TRBJ2-7, with D possibly TRBD1 on 6 matching bases. The CDR3 is made up of 13 amino acids. The V end lost 8 bases, the J end lost 3 bases, and 14 bases lay between the germline ends. Germline assignment: CDR1 WNHNN and CDR2 SYGVQD (reference sequence). The CDR3 spells CASSPHRVYEQYF. The CDR3 nucleotides read TGCGCCAGCTCACCCCACAGGGTCTACGAGCAGTACTTC.

This clone is a singleton in its sample. The V gene is TRBV6-5, the J gene TRBJ2-1, with TRBD1 matching over 7 bases. The CDR3 contains 16 residues. Trimming cost V 2 bases and J 2 bases; bases outside gene matches: 6. Germline CDR1 MNHEY, CDR2 SVGAGI. The CDR3, as DNA: TGTGCCAGCAGTTACCGGACAGGCCCCCCCTACAATGAGCAGTTCTTC. This codes for CASSYRTGPPYNEQFF.

The CDR3 is CASSLQDEQFF. CDR3 coding DNA: TGTGCCAGCAGCCTCCAGGATGAGCAGTTCTTC. This chain connects TRBV9 to TRBJ2-1; D not certain. Per the germline V gene, CDR1 is SGDLS and CDR2 is YYNGEE. Trimming cost V 4 bases and J 8 bases, with 7 bases left between them. The CDR3 runs to 11 residues.

CDR3: CASSLGLAGGPTDTQYF. For the CDR3, the DNA is TGTGCCAGCAGCTTAGGATTAGCGGGAGGGCCTACAGATACGCAGTATTTT. This chain joins TRBV7-2 and TRBJ2-3; 11 bases map to TRBD2. Germline V gene data show CDR1 as SGHTA and CDR2 as FQGNSA. The length of the CDR3 is 17 residues. After removal of 1 base from V and 3 bases from J, the junction contained 6 bases not matched to a gene.

V usage is TRBV9 and J usage is TRBJ2-3; weak D call: TRBD1 (6 bases). There are 16 residues in the CDR3. Between the trimmed V and J ends, which lost 3 bases and 1 base, there was a span of 15 bases. The germline CDR1 and CDR2 sequences are SGDLS and YYNGEE. The CDR3 nucleotides are TGTGCCAGCAGCGGTAGAAGGGGGTTTGGCACAGATACGCAGTATTTT. This gives the protein CASSGRRGFGTDTQYF.

The sample holds one count of this clone. The chain employs TRBV9 and TRBJ1-2, with D uncertain. The ends were cut back, 0 bases at V and 5 bases at J, with 5 bases in the middle. The CDR3 has 12 amino acids. Germline V gene lookup returns CDR1 SGDLS and CDR2 YYNGEE. The CDR3, as DNA: TGTGCCAGCAGCGTAGGTCCGTATGGCTACACCTTC. This encodes CASSVGPYGYTF. The whole variable domain, filled in from reference TRBV9 and TRBJ1-2, reads DSGVTQTPKHLITATGQRVTLRCSPRSGDLSVYWYQQSLDQGLQFLIQYYNGEERAKGNILERFSAQQFPDLHSELNLSSLELGDSALYFCASSVGPYGYTFGSGTRLTVV.

This sequence joins TRBV20-1 and TRBJ2-7; no clear D gene. Trimming pared 1 base from V and 6 bases from J, leaving 4 bases between. The CDR3 covers 10 residues. Looked up from germline, CDR1 is DFQATT and CDR2 is SNEGSKA (reference sequence). The CDR3 protein is CSARVREQYF. The DNA of the CDR3 is TGCAGTGCTAGAGTCCGCGAGCAGTACTTC.

The chain recombines TRBV29-1 with TRBJ1-2; D may be TRBD1 (5 bases). V gave up 0 bases and J gave up 7 bases, with 15 bases separating them. Germline assignment: CDR1 SQVTM and CDR2 ANQGSEA. The CDR3 totals 14 residues. CDR3 amino acids: CSVEDGPGFGGYTF. In DNA, the CDR3 is TGCAGCGTTGAAGATGGTCCAGGGTTTGGTGGCTACACCTTC.

Turning to this clone: The sample contains more than one DNA sequence encoding this CDR3. The chain links TRBV10-3 to TRBJ1-1, with D unresolved. V was pared by 2 bases and J by 1 base, with 5 bases between. CDR1 and CDR2 (germline): ENHRY, SYGVKD. This CDR3 region has 13 residues. Here the CDR3 DNA reads TGTGCCATCAGTGAGACCGGGAACACTGAAGCTTTCTTT. Translated, it gives CAISETGNTEAFF.

This sequence joins TRBV19 and TRBJ1-6, with 10 bases aligning to TRBD1. The CDR3 length is 19 residues. J gave up 7 bases and V 3 bases, and 15 bases lay outside the gene matches. The germline CDR1 and CDR2 sequences are LNHDA and SQIVND (reference sequence). The CDR3 DNA reads as TGTGCCAGTAGTATCCCCTTACGAACTCCGACAGGGGGCAATTCACCCCTCCACTTT. Its protein is CASSIPLRTPTGGNSPLHF.

The chain combines TRBV30 with TRBJ1-5, with D maybe TRBD1 (6 bases). Trimming removed 2 bases from V and 0 bases from J, with 11 bases in between. Germline V gene lookup returns CDR1 GTSNPN and CDR2 SVGIG (reference sequence). This CDR3 has 15 residues. CDR3 sequence reads: CAWSPGARSNQPQHF. In DNA form, the CDR3 reads TGTGCCTGGAGTCCAGGGGCCCGTAGCAATCAGCCCCAGCATTTT. Variable domain in full (rest from reference TRBV30 and TRBJ1-5): SQTIHQWPATLVQPVGSPLSLECTVEGTSNPNLYWYRQAAGRGLQLLFYSVGIGQISSEVPQNLSASRPQDRQFILSSKKLLLSDSGFYLCAWSPGARSNQPQHFGDGTRLSIL.

The chain couples TRBV7-9 to TRBJ2-3; no definite D call. Trimming removed 5 bases from V and 6 bases from J, with 12 bases in between. Germline V CDR1 and CDR2: SEHNR, FQNEAQ (reference sequence). This CDR3 spans 13 amino acids. This CDR3 reads CASSARLEDTQYF. As DNA, the CDR3 is TGTGCCAGCAGCGCACGCCTCGAGGATACGCAGTATTTT.

The CDR3, as DNA: TGTGCCAGCTCACCACCTTTGCTAGCGGAGACCCAGTACTTC. Translating it yields CASSPPLLAETQYF. V and J are TRBV18 and TRBJ2-5, with a weak D call TRBD2 (6 bases). The CDR3 is 14 residues long. Germline CDR1 is KGHSH and CDR2 is LQKENI. V lost 0 bases to trimming and J lost 5 bases, with 10 bases between them.

The V gene is TRBV27, the J gene TRBJ1-3; D is undetermined. The CDR3 length is 14 residues. Trimming stripped 8 bases from V and 2 bases from J, with 13 bases between. Germline CDR1 is MNHEY and CDR2 is SMNVEV (reference sequence). This CDR3 reads CASAPVTAGNTIYF. In nucleotides, the CDR3 is TGTGCCAGCGCCCCGGTCACCGCTGGAAACACCATATATTTT.

The V gene is TRBV6-1, the J gene TRBJ1-2; D is undetermined. The germline gives CDR1 MNHNS, CDR2 SASEGT. Trimming cost V 3 bases and J 0 bases, with 5 bases left between them. This CDR3 spans 13 amino acids. This chain's CDR3 is CASSEAANYGYTF. The DNA for the CDR3 is TGTGCCAGCAGTGAGGCAGCTAACTATGGCTACACCTTC.

This chain connects TRBV12-1 to TRBJ1-1. TRBV12-1 corresponds to a pseudogene. The CDR3 loop spans 15 amino acids. The CDR3 is CASSFSTRLNTEAFF. The CDR3 DNA sequence: TGTGCCAGCAGCTTTTCCACGCGGTTGAACACTGAAGCTTTCTTT.

The genes are TRBV13 and TRBJ2-1, with 8 bases aligning to TRBD2. Germline CDR1 PRHDT, CDR2 FYEKMQ (reference sequence). V dropped 5 bases and J dropped 4; count of bases not matched to a gene: 13. The CDR3 totals 17 residues. CDR3 DNA sequence: TGTGCCAGCAGCCCCCGTGGGAGCGGGGGATCTTACAATGAGCAGTTCTTC. The encoded protein is CASSPRGSGGSYNEQFF.

Only one count was recorded for this clone. The chain joins TRBV5-6 to TRBJ2-1; 10 nucleotides align to TRBD2. V trimming: 4 bases; J trimming: 4 bases; junction bases outside the gene matches: 8. Germline V gene sequence: CDR1 SGHDT, CDR2 YYEEEE. This CDR3 is 16 amino acids long. CDR3 nucleotides: TGTGCCAGCAGCCTCGACCGACTAGCGGGTTACAATGAGCAGTTCTTC. Residues: CASSLDRLAGYNEQFF.

The chain links TRBV10-3 to TRBJ2-6; tentatively, D is TRBD2 (5 bases). The CDR3 consists of 17 residues. The germline gives CDR1 ENHRY, CDR2 SYGVKD. V was clipped by 0 bases and J by 0 bases, with 9 bases between them. CDR3 residues: CAISESRTLSGANVLTF. CDR3 in DNA: TGTGCCATCAGTGAGTCCCGGACTCTCTCTGGGGCCAACGTCCTGACTTTC.

The rearrangement joins TRBV30 to TRBJ1-1; TRBD1 might be the D (5 bases). CDR3 length: 12 residues. Germline V gene data show CDR1 as GTSNPN and CDR2 as SVGIG (reference sequence). Trimming took 1 base from V and 4 from J, leaving 7 bases between them. DNA of the CDR3: TGTGCCTGGAGTGCAGGGATCACTGAAGCTTTCTTT. This gives the protein CAWSAGITEAFF.

The gene calls are TRBV19 and TRBJ2-3, with 13 positions matching TRBD2. The V segment lost 5 bases and the J segment 3 bases; nucleotides outside the gene matches: 2. The germline V gene has CDR1 LNHDA and CDR2 SQIVND (reference sequence). The CDR3 covers 15 residues. CDR3 region: CASSVGLAGTDTQYF. The CDR3 DNA reads as TGTGCCAGTAGTGTGGGACTAGCGGGGACAGATACGCAGTATTTT.

J is TRBJ1-2 and V is TRBV5-1, with a weak D call TRBD1 (5 bases). Trimming removed 0 bases from V and 2 bases from J, with 8 bases in between. The germline V gene has CDR1 SGHRS and CDR2 YFSETQ. This CDR3 region has 14 residues. The CDR3 here is CASSLVGGNYGYTF. The DNA for the CDR3 is TGCGCCAGCAGCTTGGTCGGGGGGAACTATGGCTACACCTTC.

This chain connects TRBV10-3 to TRBJ2-1; possibly TRBD1 for D (6 bases). This CDR3 has 13 residues. CDR1 ENHRY and CDR2 SYGVKD come from the germline V gene. With 3 bases removed from V and 8 bases from J, the gap between germline ends came to 11 bases. CDR3 in DNA: TGTGCCATCAGTGACAGGGGAGAGGATGAGCAGTTCTTC. It yields the protein CAISDRGEDEQFF.